The 26 T cell receptor beta chains in this list originate from one sample, sequenced in a study of blood T cell repertoires in COVID-19. Clones were read by immunoSEQ multiplex PCR, and TCRdb kept only the in-frame ones, dropping some. Of some 290,000 clones detected, around 86% appear once; the ten largest clones hold just under 3%. The sample taken for sequencing was peripheral blood. These receptors originate from an older woman with active or convalescent COVID-19.

For this clone: Germline is not matched at one junction end, which may reflect a read error. In DNA form, the CDR3 reads TGTGCCAGTAGTATAGGGACTAGCGGGGGCCTTAGCACAAATACGCAGTATTTT. It translates to CASSIGTSGGLSTNTQYF. The V and J genes are TRBV19 and TRBJ2-3, with 13 bases that match TRBD2. The CDR3 has 18 amino acids. Germline V gives CDR1 LNHDA, CDR2 SQIVND (reference sequence).

The J gene is TRBJ1-5, the V gene TRBV19; D is uncertain. CDR1 and CDR2 (germline): LNHDA, SQIVND (reference sequence). V was cut by 6 bases and J by 0 bases, with 12 bases left in between. This CDR3 region has 15 residues. The CDR3 spells CASRPTQNSNQPQHF. The CDR3 DNA follows: TGTGCCAGTAGACCGACACAGAATAGCAATCAGCCCCAGCATTTT.

The chain joins TRBV24-1 to TRBJ1-1; weak D call: TRBD1 (5 bases). CDR3 size: 11 residues. Germline CDR1 and CDR2: KGHDR and SFDVKD. V was trimmed by 8 bases and J by 8 bases, leaving 11 bases between them. The CDR3 bases are TGTGCCACCACCCATAGGGGCGAAGCTTTCTTT. Residues: CATTHRGEAFF.

The chain links TRBV3-1 (or the pseudogene TRBV3-2) to TRBJ2-1; a possible D gene is TRBD1 (5 bases). V was cut by 4 bases and J by 5 bases, with 9 bases left in between. Germline loops: CDR1 LGHDT, CDR2 YNNKEL (reference sequence). The CDR3 is 13 amino acids. CDR3 DNA: TGTGCCAGCAGCCGCCGCAGGGACAATGAGCAGTTCTTC. Encoded protein: CASSRRRDNEQFF.

The DNA of the CDR3 is TGCGCCAGCAGCCGACAGGGACAGGGGGAAGAAGCTTTCTTT. Protein sequence: CASSRQGQGEEAFF. This sequence joins TRBV4-3 and TRBJ1-1; 11 bases are shared with TRBD1. The trim removed 4 bases at V and 8 bases at J, leaving 6 bases unmatched. Looked up from germline, CDR1 is LGHNA and CDR2 is YSLEER. The CDR3 sequence is 14 residues long.

The chain couples TRBV27 to TRBJ1-1, with D perhaps TRBD1 (6 bases). V lost 6 bases, J lost 4 bases, and 15 bases lay in between. Looked up from germline, CDR1 is MNHEY and CDR2 is SMNVEV (reference sequence). The CDR3 is 14 residues long. The CDR3 here is CASRTNRASTEAFF. In nucleotides, the CDR3 is TGTGCCAGCAGAACCAACAGGGCCAGCACTGAAGCTTTCTTT.

The sample holds a few counts of this clone. The chain couples TRBV4-3 to TRBJ2-7, with 7 bases that match TRBD1. After removal of 0 bases from V and 2 bases from J, the junction contained 4 bases not matched to a gene. Germline-derived CDR1 and CDR2 are LGHNA and YSLEER. The CDR3 is 15 residues long. This CDR3 is CASSQDGTAPYEQYF. The DNA for the CDR3 is TGCGCCAGCAGCCAAGATGGGACAGCTCCCTACGAGCAGTACTTC.

This chain connects TRBV19 to TRBJ1-2; D possibly corresponds to TRBD1 (5 bases). V was cut by 0 bases and J by 8 bases, with 10 bases left in between. Germline lookup yields CDR1 LNHDA and CDR2 SQIVND (reference sequence). This CDR3 comprises 13 residues. Here the CDR3 reads CASSIESRVGYTF. In DNA, the CDR3 is TGTGCCAGTAGTATAGAGTCCAGGGTAGGCTACACCTTC.

The rearrangement uses TRBV7-7 and TRBJ2-1; 7 bases are a match to TRBD1. The CDR3 covers 13 residues. Trimming took 5 bases from V and 7 from J; bases not matched to a gene: 5. Germline values: CDR1 SSHAT, CDR2 FNYEAQ (reference sequence). The CDR3 bases are TGTGCCAGCAGCGCCGGACAGGCTAATGAGCAGTTCTTC. This encodes CASSAGQANEQFF.

This sequence joins TRBV19 and TRBJ2-1, with 9 bases fitting TRBD2. The CDR3 spans 14 residues. The ends lost 4 bases at V and 7 bases at J; junction bases unmatched: 5. Per the germline V gene, CDR1 is LNHDA and CDR2 is SQIVND (reference sequence). CDR3 sequence: CASSNSGGWNEQFF. CDR3 sequence (DNA): TGTGCCAGTAGTAACAGCGGGGGGTGGAATGAGCAGTTCTTC.

The chain couples TRBV15 to TRBJ1-3, with D unresolved. The V and J ends lost 2 bases and 0 bases respectively, with 8 bases between them. Germline assignment: CDR1 LNHNV and CDR2 YYDKDF (reference sequence). This CDR3 region has 15 residues. CDR3 amino acids: CATSRTRSSGNTIYF. CDR3 bases: TGTGCCACCAGCAGAACAAGGAGCTCTGGAAACACCATATATTTT.

The rearrangement links TRBV20-1 to TRBJ1-1, with TRBD1 matching 9 bases. Germline V gene sequence: CDR1 DFQATT, CDR2 SNEGSKA (reference sequence). The CDR3 is 11 amino acids. V lost 6 bases to trimming and J lost 6 bases; unmatched junction nucleotides: 2. The CDR3 is CSARQGAEAFF. In DNA form, the CDR3 reads TGCAGTGCACGACAGGGGGCTGAAGCTTTCTTT.

The J gene is TRBJ1-1, the V gene TRBV9, with a possible D match to TRBD1 (6 bases). The CDR3 totals 15 residues. With 4 bases removed from V and 5 bases from J, the gap between germline ends came to 18 bases. Germline lookup yields CDR1 SGDLS and CDR2 YYNGEE. CDR3 nucleotides: TGTGCCAGCAGCCCGGTAGTTCAGGGGACGACTGAAGCTTTCTTT. It codes for CASSPVVQGTTEAFF.

The chain employs TRBV19 and TRBJ2-7; D might be TRBD2 (5 bases). Germline loops: CDR1 LNHDA, CDR2 SQIVND (reference sequence). CDR3 size: 15 residues. Trimming left V 5 bases short and J 7 bases short, with 21 bases between. CDR3 DNA sequence: TGTGCCAGTAGTCTTGGTCCTAGCCCTACTCAGGAGCAGTACTTC. Translation gives CASSLGPSPTQEQYF.

The chain couples TRBV10-3 to TRBJ1-1; D gene unclear. Germline V gives CDR1 ENHRY, CDR2 SYGVKD. Deletions cut 4 bases from V and 2 bases from J, with 8 bases between. This CDR3 region has 13 residues. CDR3 sequence (DNA): TGTGCCATCAGTGGCGAGATCAACACTGAAGCTTTCTTT. Translation gives CAISGEINTEAFF.

The rearrangement joins TRBV5-1 to TRBJ2-3; TRBD2 agrees at 13 bases. CDR1 is SGHRS, CDR2 YFSETQ, per germline. The V gene end was trimmed by 3 bases and the J gene end by 4 bases; junction bases not matched to a gene: 17. The CDR3 sequence is 20 residues long. CDR3 sequence reads: CASSSPIRQLAGGPADTQYF. CDR3 sequence (DNA): TGCGCCAGCAGCTCACCAATTCGCCAACTAGCGGGGGGGCCGGCAGATACGCAGTATTTT.

This clone showed up just a few times. The V call is TRBV2, the J call TRBJ1-1, with D tentatively TRBD1 (6 bases). Germline V lookup: CDR1 SNHLY, CDR2 FYNNEI. Trimming stripped 10 bases from V and 4 bases from J, with 16 bases between. This CDR3 is built from 13 residues. This CDR3 is CATTAQGSTEAFF. In nucleotides, the CDR3 is TGTGCCACAACAGCACAGGGTTCCACTGAAGCTTTCTTT.

CDR3 bases: TGTGCCACCAGCAGCCCGAGGACAGGGGGCAACACTGAAGCTTTCTTT. Translation gives CATSSPRTGGNTEAFF. The chain joins TRBV15 to TRBJ1-1; TRBD1 matches at 11 bases. The germline V gene has CDR1 LNHNV and CDR2 YYDKDF (reference sequence). The CDR3 covers 16 residues. The J segment lost 2 bases and the V segment lost 3 bases, leaving 5 bases of the junction unmatched.

V usage is TRBV29-1 and J usage is TRBJ1-2; 9 bases are shared with TRBD1. Germline CDR1 and CDR2: SQVTM and ANQGSEA. The CDR3 is 16 amino acids. V shed 1 base and J 8 bases; nucleotides not matched to a gene: 14. The CDR3 here is CSVEGGKTGTGLGYTF. CDR3 bases: TGCAGCGTTGAAGGGGGCAAAACCGGGACAGGGCTCGGCTACACCTTC.

The genes are TRBV27 and TRBJ1-1; 12 bases agree with TRBD1. The CDR3 runs to 17 residues. The V segment lost 5 bases and the J segment 2 bases; nucleotides outside the gene matches: 9. Germline V gene data show CDR1 as MNHEY and CDR2 as SMNVEV (reference sequence). Here the CDR3 reads CASSVHPGQGANTEAFF. CDR3 nucleotides: TGTGCCAGCAGTGTACACCCGGGACAGGGGGCAAACACTGAAGCTTTCTTT.

The gene calls are TRBV2 and TRBJ2-7, with D tentatively TRBD1 (6 bases). V was pared by 5 bases and J by 4 bases, with 9 bases between. Germline V gene data show CDR1 as SNHLY and CDR2 as FYNNEI. The CDR3 extends over 12 amino acids. Here the CDR3 reads CASSNTGYEQYF. CDR3 bases: TGTGCCAGCAGTAACACAGGGTACGAGCAGTACTTC.

This rearrangement joins TRBV6-2 or TRBV6-3 to TRBJ1-5; TRBD1 aligns across 8 bases. Unmatched junction bases numbered 14, after V lost 3 bases and J lost 1 base. Germline values: CDR1 MNHEY, CDR2 SVGEGT. The CDR3 length is 19 residues. The CDR3 DNA follows: TGTGCCAGCAGTTATGTTCTGGGGTCGGGACAGGCGAGCAATCAGCCCCAGCATTTT. It encodes CASSYVLGSGQASNQPQHF.

V and J are TRBV3-1 (or the pseudogene TRBV3-2) and TRBJ1-1, with a possible D match to TRBD1 (5 bases). Per the germline V gene, CDR1 is LGHDT and CDR2 is YNNKEL (reference sequence). This CDR3 spans 15 amino acids. V was pared by 3 bases and J by 4 bases, with 15 bases between. The CDR3 region is CASSQVSGGGTEAFF. In DNA form, the CDR3 reads TGTGCCAGCAGCCAGGTATCCGGGGGGGGCACTGAAGCTTTCTTT.

The genes are TRBV10-3 and TRBJ1-6, with TRBD1 matching 9 bases. Germline CDR1 and CDR2: ENHRY and SYGVKD. The length of the CDR3 is 14 residues. With 6 bases clipped from V and 10 bases from J, the junction kept 7 bases outside the gene matches. CDR3 coding DNA: TGTGCCATCAGCGGGACAGGGTTCGGATCACCCCTCCACTTT. Translated: CAISGTGFGSPLHF.

This clone was seen once. The chain recombines TRBV11-2 with TRBJ1-1; no definite D call. The CDR3 length is 13 residues. Looked up from germline, CDR1 is SGHAT and CDR2 is FQNNGV. The V end lost 6 bases, the J end lost 5 bases, and 13 bases lay between the germline ends. The CDR3 loop is CASRGVPGTEAFF. CDR3 in DNA: TGTGCCAGCAGGGGAGTCCCTGGGACTGAAGCTTTCTTT.

The count of this clone is one. The V and J genes are TRBV27 and TRBJ1-1; 8 nucleotides match TRBD1. CDR1 and CDR2 (germline): MNHEY, SMNVEV (reference sequence). V was pared by 7 bases and J by 0 bases, with 13 bases of the junction left unmatched. The CDR3 has 17 amino acids. The CDR3 protein is CASTVSGTGIMNTEAFF. DNA of the CDR3: TGTGCCAGCACAGTTTCCGGGACAGGTATAATGAACACTGAAGCTTTCTTT.